The 7 T cell receptor beta chains below come from one sample, sequenced in a study of blood T cell repertoires in COVID-19. Clones were sequenced by immunoSEQ multiplex PCR, and TCRdb holds only the in-frame ones, with some missing. This table has some 530,000 clones, approximately 83% appearing once. The sample comprised peripheral blood. These receptor sequences come from a human donor in a cohort sampled during active COVID-19.

The J gene is TRBJ1-2, the V gene TRBV4-2, with unresolved D. CDR1 and CDR2 from the germline V gene are LGHNA and YNFKEQ. The V and J ends lost 0 bases and 1 base respectively, with 9 bases between them. This CDR3 has 15 amino acids. CDR3 loop: CASSQEYSYNYGYTF. The CDR3 nucleotides are TGTGCCAGCAGCCAAGAATACAGCTATAACTATGGCTACACCTTC.

The chain employs TRBV19 and TRBJ2-7; 13 nucleotides line up with TRBD2. The germline gives CDR1 LNHDA, CDR2 SQIVND (reference sequence). V was pared by 4 bases and J by 4 bases, with 13 bases of the junction left unmatched. This CDR3 contains 18 residues. For the CDR3, the DNA is TGTGCCAGTAGTAGGCCTCTTGGACTAGCGGGAGAAGGGTACGAGCAGTACTTC. Translated: CASSRPLGLAGEGYEQYF.

V usage is TRBV19 and J usage is TRBJ2-3; 9 bases line up with TRBD2. The V gene end was trimmed by 7 bases and the J gene end by 5 bases; junction bases not matched to a gene: 10. The CDR3 spans 15 residues. Germline values: CDR1 LNHDA, CDR2 SQIVND (reference sequence). The CDR3 spells CASTTVLAGIDTQYF. As DNA, the CDR3 is TGTGCCAGTACCACGGTTCTAGCGGGAATAGATACGCAGTATTTT. The full variable domain, rest sourced from reference TRBV19 and TRBJ2-3, is DGGITQSPKYLFRKEGQNVTLSCEQNLNHDAMYWYRQDPGQGLRLIYYSQIVNDFQKGDIAEGYSVSREKKESFPLTVTSAQKNPTAFYLCASTTVLAGIDTQYFGPGTRLTVL.

The rearrangement links TRBV27 to TRBJ2-7, with TRBD1 as a possible D gene (5 bases). Germline-derived CDR1 and CDR2 are MNHEY and SMNVEV (reference sequence). The V and J ends lost 2 bases and 0 bases respectively, with 17 bases between them. The CDR3 contains 17 residues. The CDR3 protein is CASSLRSGSQSSYEQYF. The CDR3 DNA reads TGTGCCAGCAGTTTACGGTCAGGGTCTCAAAGCTCCTACGAGCAGTACTTC.

The chain links TRBV29-1 to TRBJ2-5; 9 bases align to TRBD1. The CDR3 is 12 amino acids. Trimming took 8 bases from V and 3 from J; bases not matched to a gene: 4. Germline V gene data show CDR1 as SQVTM and CDR2 as ANQGSEA. The CDR3 protein is CSLRTGEETQYF. The CDR3 DNA sequence: TGCAGCCTCAGGACAGGGGAAGAGACCCAGTACTTC.

The chain couples TRBV7-9 to TRBJ1-6; D may be TRBD1 (5 bases). V dropped 5 bases and J dropped 9 bases, with 23 bases sitting between them. CDR3 length: 17 residues. Germline assignment: CDR1 SEHNR and CDR2 FQNEAQ (reference sequence). CDR3 region: CASSQSRGGLGGSPLHF. The CDR3, as DNA: TGTGCCAGCAGCCAAAGTCGGGGCGGACTGGGAGGTTCACCCCTCCACTTT.

The V call is TRBV7-8, the J call TRBJ2-3, with 7 bases that match TRBD1. Germline V gene lookup returns CDR1 SGHVS and CDR2 FQNEAQ. V lost 3 bases and J lost 10; bases outside the gene matches: 25. This CDR3 contains 19 residues. CDR3 bases: TGTGCCAGCAGCTTTAAGGTCTACACCGGGGACAGATACTTTATCCCGCAGTATTTT. It codes for CASSFKVYTGDRYFIPQYF.